This paragraph reports one T cell receptor beta chain. Germline CDR1 reads SGHAT; CDR2 reads FQNNGV. Trimming shortened V by 8 bases and J by 0 bases, and 17 bases separated the two germline ends. There are 16 residues in the CDR3. Assay used: immunoSEQ multiplex PCR; TCRdb lists only in-frame clones, some missing. The data hold 94,000 or so clones, with 75% to 85% observed a single time. The data stem from a study of blood T cell repertoires in COVID-19. V and J are TRBV11-2 and TRBJ2-1, with D possibly being TRBD2 (7 bases). This sequence was found in a man aged 55 to 70 with acute or convalescent COVID-19. Sequences were obtained from peripheral blood. CDR3 DNA: TGTGCCAGCGGGGGGGGCCGTCGGAGCTCCTACAATGAGCAGTTCTTC. Translating gives CASGGGRRSSYNEQFF.